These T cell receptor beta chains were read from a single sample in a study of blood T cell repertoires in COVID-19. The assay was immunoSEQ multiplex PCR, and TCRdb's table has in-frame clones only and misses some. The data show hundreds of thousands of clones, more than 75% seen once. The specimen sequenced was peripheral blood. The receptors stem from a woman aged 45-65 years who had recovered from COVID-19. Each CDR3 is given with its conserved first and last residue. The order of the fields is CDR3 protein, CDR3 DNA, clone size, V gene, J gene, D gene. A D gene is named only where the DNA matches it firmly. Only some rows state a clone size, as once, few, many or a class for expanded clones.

cdr3_aa: CASSYGTNEQFF
cdr3_nt: TGTGCCAGCAGCTACGGGACTAATGAGCAGTTCTTC
clone_size: -
v_call: TRBV5-8
j_call: TRBJ2-1
d_call: -

cdr3_aa: CAWRLAGSTGELFF
cdr3_nt: TGTGCCTGGAGACTAGCGGGGAGCACCGGGGAGCTGTTTTTT
clone_size: -
v_call: TRBV30
j_call: TRBJ2-2
d_call: TRBD2

cdr3_aa: CASSIGLAGGTDTQYF
cdr3_nt: TGTGCCAGTAGTATAGGACTAGCGGGGGGCACAGATACGCAGTATTTT
clone_size: -
v_call: TRBV19
j_call: TRBJ2-3
d_call: TRBD2

cdr3_aa: CASSISGPHNEQFF
cdr3_nt: TGCGCCAGCAGTATCTCTGGGCCCCACAATGAGCAGTTCTTC
clone_size: -
v_call: TRBV10-1
j_call: TRBJ2-1
d_call: -

cdr3_aa: CASSYRQGEQYF
cdr3_nt: TGTGCCAGTAGTTACCGACAGGGAGAGCAGTACTTC
clone_size: once
v_call: TRBV19
j_call: TRBJ2-7
d_call: TRBD1

cdr3_aa: CASRPTGTLSSYEQYF
cdr3_nt: TGTGCCAGCAGGCCGACCGGGACACTCAGCTCCTACGAGCAGTACTTC
clone_size: -
v_call: TRBV11-2
j_call: TRBJ2-7
d_call: -

cdr3_aa: CASSSTGLNTEAFF
cdr3_nt: TGTGCCAGCAGCTCGACAGGGTTGAACACTGAAGCTTTCTTT
clone_size: -
v_call: TRBV7-2
j_call: TRBJ1-1
d_call: TRBD1

cdr3_aa: CASSPGGGGSYEQYF
cdr3_nt: TGCGCCAGCAGCCCTGGCGGGGGGGGATCCTACGAGCAGTACTTC
clone_size: few
v_call: TRBV5-1
j_call: TRBJ2-7
d_call: TRBD2

cdr3_aa: CASSFPGLETDTQYF
cdr3_nt: TGTGCCAGCAGCTTTCCGGGACTAGAGACAGATACGCAGTATTTT
clone_size: -
v_call: TRBV13
j_call: TRBJ2-3
d_call: TRBD2

cdr3_aa: CASSTTNYNEQFF
cdr3_nt: TGCGCCAGCAGCACGACTAACTACAATGAGCAGTTCTTC
clone_size: -
v_call: TRBV5-1
j_call: TRBJ2-1
d_call: -

cdr3_aa: CASSGAGGQKETQYF
cdr3_nt: TGTGCCAGTAGTGGGGCCGGGGGTCAAAAAGAGACCCAGTACTTC
clone_size: -
v_call: TRBV19
j_call: TRBJ2-5
d_call: -

cdr3_aa: CASSPSRRDYGYTF
cdr3_nt: TGTGCCAGCTCACCAAGTCGCAGGGATTATGGCTACACCTTC
clone_size: -
v_call: TRBV18
j_call: TRBJ1-2
d_call: -

cdr3_aa: CASSMFGTSSDTQYF
cdr3_nt: TGTGCCAGTAGTATGTTTGGGACTAGTTCAGATACGCAGTATTTT
clone_size: -
v_call: TRBV19
j_call: TRBJ2-3
d_call: TRBD2

cdr3_aa: CAISEQGSDEQYF
cdr3_nt: TGTGCCATCAGTGAACAGGGTTCCGACGAGCAGTACTTC
clone_size: -
v_call: TRBV10-3
j_call: TRBJ2-7
d_call: -

cdr3_aa: CASSYLSLNTGELFF
cdr3_nt: TGTGCCAGCAGCTACTTGTCCCTGAACACCGGGGAGCTGTTTTTT
clone_size: -
v_call: TRBV6-5
j_call: TRBJ2-2
d_call: -

cdr3_aa: CASSPGLQLNEQFF
cdr3_nt: TGCGCCAGCAGTCCGGGACTTCAACTCAATGAGCAGTTCTTC
clone_size: -
v_call: TRBV5-1
j_call: TRBJ2-1
d_call: -

cdr3_aa: CAWSRLSDQPQHF
cdr3_nt: TGTGCCTGGAGTCGCCTAAGCGATCAGCCCCAGCATTTT
clone_size: -
v_call: TRBV30
j_call: TRBJ1-5
d_call: -

cdr3_aa: CASTESTTGLGGYTF
cdr3_nt: TGTGCCAGCACCGAATCCACCACAGGGTTAGGTGGCTACACCTTC
clone_size: -
v_call: TRBV7-9
j_call: TRBJ1-2
d_call: -

cdr3_aa: CASSLLGETYEQYF
cdr3_nt: TGTGCCAGCAGTTTATTAGGGGAAACCTACGAGCAGTACTTC
clone_size: -
v_call: TRBV27
j_call: TRBJ2-7
d_call: -

cdr3_aa: CASSQGGPYEQYF
cdr3_nt: TGTGCCAGCAGCCAGGGGGGCCCCTACGAGCAGTACTTC
clone_size: -
v_call: TRBV27
j_call: TRBJ2-7
d_call: -

cdr3_aa: CASSQATGGYQPQHF
cdr3_nt: TGTGCCAGCAGCCAAGCCACAGGGGGGTATCAGCCCCAGCATTTT
clone_size: once
v_call: TRBV4-2
j_call: TRBJ1-5
d_call: TRBD1

cdr3_aa: CASSHTGGRNSPLHF
cdr3_nt: TGTGCCAGCAGCCACACAGGTGGACGTAATTCACCCCTCCACTTT
clone_size: -
v_call: TRBV14
j_call: TRBJ1-6
d_call: -

cdr3_aa: CASSQIEPSETQYF
cdr3_nt: TGTGCCAGCAGCCAGATCGAACCGTCCGAGACCCAGTACTTC
clone_size: -
v_call: TRBV5-6
j_call: TRBJ2-5
d_call: -

cdr3_aa: CASSQDPFNQPQHF
cdr3_nt: TGCGCCAGCAGCCAAGATCCGTTCAATCAGCCCCAGCATTTT
clone_size: -
v_call: TRBV4-3
j_call: TRBJ1-5
d_call: -

cdr3_aa: CASSSRRGFGSPLHF
cdr3_nt: TGTGCCAGCAGCTCACGTCGGGGTTTTGGTTCACCCCTCCACTTT
clone_size: -
v_call: TRBV7-2
j_call: TRBJ1-6
d_call: -

cdr3_aa: CASSWVAGVTYNSPLHF
cdr3_nt: TGTGCCAGCAGTTGGGTTGCAGGGGTCACCTATAATTCACCCCTCCACTTT
clone_size: -
v_call: TRBV27
j_call: TRBJ1-6
d_call: -

cdr3_aa: CASSQVAGGSNQPQHF
cdr3_nt: TGCGCCAGCAGCCAAGTCGCCGGGGGTAGCAATCAGCCCCAGCATTTT
clone_size: once
v_call: TRBV4-3
j_call: TRBJ1-5
d_call: -

cdr3_aa: CASTPGLAGRADTQYF
cdr3_nt: TGCGCCAGCACCCCGGGACTAGCGGGAAGAGCAGATACGCAGTATTTT
clone_size: -
v_call: TRBV5-1
j_call: TRBJ2-3
d_call: TRBD2

cdr3_aa: CASSLYTSAVTSSYNEQFF
cdr3_nt: TGTGCCAGCAGCTTATACACTAGCGCCGTAACCAGCTCCTACAATGAGCAGTTCTTC
clone_size: -
v_call: TRBV7-6
j_call: TRBJ2-1
d_call: TRBD2

cdr3_aa: CAISEQGYEQYF
cdr3_nt: TGTGCCATCAGTGAACAGGGTTACGAGCAGTACTTC
clone_size: -
v_call: TRBV10-3
j_call: TRBJ2-7
d_call: -

cdr3_aa: CASSESGTGLGIYNSPLHF
cdr3_nt: TGTGCCAGCAGTGAATCCGGGACAGGGTTGGGGATCTATAATTCACCCCTCCACTTT
clone_size: -
v_call: TRBV28
j_call: TRBJ1-6
d_call: TRBD1

cdr3_aa: CASSPGTSRQTQYF
cdr3_nt: TGTGCCAGCAGCCCGGGGACTAGCCGGCAGACCCAGTACTTC
clone_size: -
v_call: TRBV7-2
j_call: TRBJ2-5
d_call: TRBD2

cdr3_aa: CASSFSRGPQETQYF
cdr3_nt: TGTGCCAGCAGCTTCTCCAGGGGTCCCCAAGAGACCCAGTACTTC
clone_size: -
v_call: TRBV7-7
j_call: TRBJ2-5
d_call: -

cdr3_aa: CASSQLGSGIIYEQYF
cdr3_nt: TGCGCCAGCAGCCAACTTGGGTCGGGGATTATCTACGAGCAGTACTTC
clone_size: -
v_call: TRBV4-1
j_call: TRBJ2-7
d_call: -

cdr3_aa: CSAYRGDTQYF
cdr3_nt: TGCAGTGCTTACAGGGGAGATACGCAGTATTTT
clone_size: -
v_call: TRBV20-1
j_call: TRBJ2-3
d_call: TRBD1

cdr3_aa: CASSQVISWGAQYF
cdr3_nt: TGTGCCAGCAGCCAAGTGATTTCGTGGGGAGCCCAGTACTTC
clone_size: -
v_call: TRBV14
j_call: TRBJ2-5
d_call: -

cdr3_aa: CASSEELETQYF
cdr3_nt: TGCGCCAGCAGCGAGGAGCTGGAGACCCAGTACTTC
clone_size: -
v_call: TRBV5-1
j_call: TRBJ2-5
d_call: -

cdr3_aa: CASSYSPGSPLHF
cdr3_nt: TGTGCCAGCAGTTACTCACCGGGTTCACCCCTCCACTTT
clone_size: -
v_call: TRBV6-6
j_call: TRBJ1-6
d_call: -

cdr3_aa: CASSLLGQGVLDEQFF
cdr3_nt: TGTGCCAGCAGCCTGTTGGGACAGGGGGTTCTAGATGAGCAGTTCTTC
clone_size: -
v_call: TRBV14
j_call: TRBJ2-1
d_call: TRBD1

cdr3_aa: CATSTGGKLFF
cdr3_nt: TGTGCCACCAGCACCGGAGGAAAACTGTTTTTT
clone_size: -
v_call: TRBV24-1
j_call: TRBJ1-4
d_call: -

cdr3_aa: CASTNGLGTDTQYF
cdr3_nt: TGTGCCAGCACCAACGGTTTGGGCACAGATACGCAGTATTTT
clone_size: -
v_call: TRBV28
j_call: TRBJ2-3
d_call: -

cdr3_aa: CASRGSSEAFF
cdr3_nt: TGTGCCAGCCGGGGGTCCTCCGAAGCTTTCTTT
clone_size: -
v_call: TRBV6-5
j_call: TRBJ1-1
d_call: -

cdr3_aa: CASSRGQEASPLHF
cdr3_nt: TGTGCCAGCAGTCGCGGACAGGAGGCTTCACCCCTCCACTTT
clone_size: -
v_call: TRBV6-5
j_call: TRBJ1-6
d_call: TRBD1

cdr3_aa: CASSLSGLIENIQYF
cdr3_nt: TGTGCCAGCAGCTTATCGGGACTTATAGAAAACATTCAGTACTTC
clone_size: -
v_call: TRBV7-2
j_call: TRBJ2-4
d_call: -

cdr3_aa: CASSGLRGLHSTDTQYF
cdr3_nt: TGTGCCAGCAGCGGACTCCGAGGACTACATAGCACAGATACGCAGTATTTT
clone_size: once
v_call: TRBV9
j_call: TRBJ2-3
d_call: -

cdr3_aa: CASKRQGASDLELFF
cdr3_nt: TGTGCCAGCAAAAGACAGGGGGCCTCGGACCTAGAGCTGTTTTTT
clone_size: -
v_call: TRBV19
j_call: TRBJ2-2
d_call: TRBD1